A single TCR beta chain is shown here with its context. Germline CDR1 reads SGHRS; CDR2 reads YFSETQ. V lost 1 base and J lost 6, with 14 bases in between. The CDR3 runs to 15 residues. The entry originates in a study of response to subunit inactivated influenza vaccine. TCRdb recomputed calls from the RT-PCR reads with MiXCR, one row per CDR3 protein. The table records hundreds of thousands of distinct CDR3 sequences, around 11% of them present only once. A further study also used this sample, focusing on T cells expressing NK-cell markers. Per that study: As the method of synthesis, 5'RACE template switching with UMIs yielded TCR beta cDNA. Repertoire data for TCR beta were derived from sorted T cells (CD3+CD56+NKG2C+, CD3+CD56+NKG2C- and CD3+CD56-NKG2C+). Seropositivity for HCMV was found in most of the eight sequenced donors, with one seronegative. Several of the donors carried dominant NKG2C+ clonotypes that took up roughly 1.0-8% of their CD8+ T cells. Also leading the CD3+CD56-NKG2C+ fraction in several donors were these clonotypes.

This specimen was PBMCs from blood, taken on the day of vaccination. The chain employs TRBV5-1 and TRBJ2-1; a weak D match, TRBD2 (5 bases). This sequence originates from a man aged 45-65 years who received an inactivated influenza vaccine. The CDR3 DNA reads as TGCGCCAGCAGCTTGCTCGGGGAAGGGTCCAATGAGCAGTTCTTC. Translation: CASSLLGEGSNEQFF.